The 8 T cell receptor beta chains given below trace back to one sample, sequenced in a study of T cell changes during pregnancy in multiple sclerosis. Using immunoSEQ multiplex PCR, the repertoire was profiled, and TCRdb retains in-frame clones only, with some absent. Of 75,000 to 100,000 clones listed, approximately 92% are singletons. This specimen was peripheral blood, taken after pregnancy. The receptors were gathered from a female donor with multiple sclerosis, enrolled in a pregnancy study.

This sequence joins TRBV2 and TRBJ1-1; TRBD1 agrees at 7 bases. The CDR3 runs to 14 residues. Looked up from germline, CDR1 is SNHLY and CDR2 is FYNNEI. V trimming: 6 bases; J trimming: 6 bases; junction bases outside the gene matches: 10. The CDR3 reads CASRERTGRPEAFF. CDR3 coding DNA: TGTGCCAGCAGAGAGAGGACAGGTAGGCCTGAAGCTTTCTTT.

This chain joins TRBV18 and TRBJ1-1; possible D gene TRBD1, 5 bases. The CDR3 extends over 13 amino acids. Germline-derived CDR1 and CDR2 are KGHSH and LQKENI. Trimming pared 4 bases from V and 8 bases from J, leaving 14 bases between. CDR3 nucleotides: TGTGCCAGCTCACTTAAGGTCCGGGGGGAAGCTTTCTTT. Protein: CASSLKVRGEAFF.

This chain links TRBV5-6 with TRBJ1-3, with TRBD1 identical over 8 bases. V lost 3 bases, J lost 2 bases, and 1 base stayed unmatched. CDR1 and CDR2 (germline): SGHDT, YYEEEE. The CDR3 length is 14 residues. CDR3 residues: CASSSTGAGNTIYF. CDR3 sequence (DNA): TGTGCCAGCAGCTCGACAGGGGCTGGAAACACCATATATTTT.

The CDR3 region has the DNA TGCGCCAGCAGCTTGGTAGTAGCGGGGGGGGATACGCAGTATTTT. This encodes CASSLVVAGGDTQYF. The chain joins TRBV5-1 to TRBJ2-3; TRBD2 agrees at 11 bases. With 0 bases clipped from V and 6 bases from J, the junction kept 3 bases outside the gene matches. In germline, CDR1 is SGHRS, CDR2 YFSETQ. The CDR3 length is 15 residues.

V and J are TRBV4-2 and TRBJ1-6; TRBD1 matches 10 bases. The V and J ends lost 4 bases and 15 bases, in that order; junction bases with no gene match: 9. Germline V gene lookup returns CDR1 LGHNA and CDR2 YNFKEQ. The CDR3 spans 14 residues. The CDR3 sequence is CASSPAPGQGNLHF. The DNA of the CDR3 is TGTGCCAGCAGCCCGGCACCGGGACAGGGGAACCTCCACTTT.

The rearrangement links TRBV29-1 to TRBJ2-3; D possibly corresponds to TRBD2 (5 bases). This CDR3 has 14 amino acids. The V end lost 8 bases, the J end lost 5 bases, and 20 bases lay between the germline ends. The germline gives CDR1 SQVTM, CDR2 ANQGSEA. This chain's CDR3 is CSLFGGNNLDTQYF. The CDR3 DNA reads as TGCAGCCTGTTTGGAGGCAACAACTTAGATACGCAGTATTTT.

CDR3 amino acids: CASSLVIGGQVYYEQYF. The CDR3 DNA reads as TGTGCCAGCAGCTTGGTTATAGGAGGACAGGTGTACTACGAGCAGTACTTC. This rearrangement joins TRBV5-8 to TRBJ2-7, with TRBD1 matching 7 bases. Unmatched junction bases numbered 12, after V lost 0 bases and J lost 3 bases. The germline V gene has CDR1 SGHTS and CDR2 YDEGEE. The CDR3 spans 17 residues.

On this clone: A junction end diverges from the germline sequence, so it may reflect a read error. The rearrangement links TRBV6-1 to TRBJ2-1; 10 bases fit TRBD1. The CDR3 is 16 amino acids. Germline CDR1 is MNHNS and CDR2 is SASEGT. The CDR3 reads CASREGGTGDYNEQFF. The CDR3 DNA is TGTGCCAGCAGGGAAGGCGGGACAGGGGACTACAATGAGCAGTTCTTC.